What follows are 20 T cell receptor beta chains derived from one specimen sequenced in a study of blood T cell repertoires in COVID-19. This table comes from immunoSEQ multiplex PCR, and its TCRdb copy is limited to in-frame clones, with some not included. The sample shows about 170,000 clones, around 87% of them seen only once. Sequences were obtained from peripheral blood. Every receptor here comes from a man aged 18 to 29 with active or convalescent COVID-19.

V is TRBV20-1 and J is TRBJ2-5, with D possibly being TRBD2 (5 bases). V was shortened by 3 bases and J by 5 bases, with 10 bases between the two germline ends. CDR1 is DFQATT and CDR2 is SNEGSKA in the germline V gene (reference sequence). The CDR3 contains 12 residues. The CDR3 DNA reads as TGCAGTGCTAGTTTAGCGTCGGAGACCCAGTACTTC. Translation gives CSASLASETQYF.

The chain has TRBV6-5 and TRBJ2-2; perhaps TRBD2 as D (6 bases). The length of the CDR3 is 13 residues. Germline V gene data show CDR1 as MNHEY and CDR2 as SVGAGI. V dropped 11 bases and J dropped 6 bases, with 16 bases sitting between them. CDR3 region: CAGEDHPAGELFF. The CDR3 DNA is TGTGCCGGGGAGGACCACCCGGCCGGGGAGCTGTTTTTT.

The chain recombines TRBV28 with TRBJ1-2; D might be TRBD1 (6 bases). The CDR3 sequence is 14 residues long. Germline CDR1 reads MDHEN; CDR2 reads SYDVKM. V lost 6 bases to trimming and J lost 4 bases, with 15 bases between them. The CDR3 DNA follows: TGTGCCAGCAGAGAGGGGGGGGCCGGCTATGGCTACACCTTC. Translation: CASREGGAGYGYTF.

The chain couples TRBV30 to TRBJ1-1; possibly TRBD1 for D (6 bases). V was clipped by 8 bases and J by 0 bases, with 16 bases between them. CDR3 length equals 14 residues. Germline loops: CDR1 GTSNPN, CDR2 SVGIG (reference sequence). The CDR3 is CALRGGSMNTEAFF. The CDR3 nucleotides are TGTGCCCTAAGGGGGGGATCAATGAACACTGAAGCTTTCTTT.

The chain is built from TRBV28 and TRBJ1-2, with D possibly being TRBD1 (5 bases). V gave up 6 bases and J gave up 6 bases, with 14 bases separating them. This CDR3 contains 13 residues. Germline assignment: CDR1 MDHEN and CDR2 SYDVKM. CDR3 DNA: TGTGCCAGCAGCCTGGTCGGGGGGAATGGCTACACCTTC. It is translated as CASSLVGGNGYTF.

This chain's CDR3 is CASSGGLYNEQFF. The DNA of the CDR3 is TGTGCCAGCAGCGGGGGACTTTACAATGAGCAGTTCTTC. This chain joins TRBV5-6 and TRBJ2-1, with a tentative D call TRBD2 (6 bases). The germline V gene has CDR1 SGHDT and CDR2 YYEEEE. This CDR3 region has 13 residues. The germline V and J ends were trimmed by 4 bases and 4 bases, with 9 bases remaining between them.

The V call is TRBV2, the J call TRBJ1-2; TRBD1 matches at 10 bases. This CDR3 is 15 amino acids long. Germline CDR1 reads SNHLY; CDR2 reads FYNNEI. V gave up 5 bases and J gave up 5 bases; unmatched junction bases: 8. CDR3 DNA: TGTGCCAGCAGTCGTTACGGGACAGGGGAATATGGCTACACCTTC. It yields the protein CASSRYGTGEYGYTF.

V gene TRBV4-2 combines with J gene TRBJ1-1; 11 bases agree with TRBD1. Germline V gene sequence: CDR1 LGHNA, CDR2 YNFKEQ. The CDR3 extends over 16 amino acids. Trimming removed 4 bases from V and 1 base from J; junction bases left unmatched: 5. CDR3 DNA: TGTGCCAGCAGCCGCGCAGGACAGGGGGCGAACACTGAAGCTTTCTTT. Residues: CASSRAGQGANTEAFF.

The gene calls are TRBV6-5 and TRBJ2-3; D gene unclear. Trimming took off 2 bases at V and 4 bases at J, with 13 bases between the two ends. Germline V CDR1 and CDR2: MNHEY, SVGAGI. The CDR3 spans 15 residues. The CDR3 protein is CASSYSALHPDTQYF. CDR3 DNA sequence: TGTGCCAGCAGTTACAGCGCCTTACATCCAGATACGCAGTATTTT.

The genes are TRBV19 and TRBJ1-1; TRBD1 agrees at 9 bases. There are 13 residues in the CDR3. V lost 5 bases and J lost 6; bases outside the gene matches: 4. CDR1 is LNHDA, CDR2 SQIVND, per germline (reference sequence). The CDR3 spells CASSGTGLAEAFF. DNA for the CDR3: TGTGCCAGTAGTGGGACAGGGCTCGCTGAAGCTTTCTTT.

The chain is built from TRBV29-1 and TRBJ2-1; D is uncertain. The CDR3 is made up of 10 amino acids. From germline, CDR1 is SQVTM and CDR2 ANQGSEA. V lost 5 bases, J lost 13 bases, and 12 bases lay in between. The CDR3 DNA follows: TGCAGCGTTTTTGTTTCGTCCCAGTTCTTC. This sequence encodes CSVFVSSQFF.

This chain links TRBV2 with TRBJ1-1; D remains unclear. Germline V gene sequence: CDR1 SNHLY, CDR2 FYNNEI. CDR3 length equals 14 residues. Trimming took off 4 bases at V and 2 bases at J, with 11 bases between the two ends. CDR3 in amino acids: CASSVGQPNTEAFF. The CDR3 DNA is TGTGCCAGCAGTGTTGGGCAGCCAAACACTGAAGCTTTCTTT.

This chain connects TRBV28 to TRBJ2-1, with D uncertain. This CDR3 has 12 residues. Trimming left V 5 bases short and J 15 bases short, with 17 bases between. CDR1 and CDR2 from the germline V gene are MDHEN and SYDVKM. The CDR3 nucleotides read TGTGCCAGCAGTCCCCCTACCCCGCGGTGGTTCTTC. Translation gives CASSPPTPRWFF. Using reference TRBV28 and TRBJ2-1 for the parts outside the CDR3, the full variable domain is DVKVTQSSRYLVKRTGEKVFLECVQDMDHENMFWYRQDPGLGLRLIYFSYDVKMKEKGDIPEGYSVSREKKERFSLILESASTNQTSMYLCASSPPTPRWFFGPGTRLTVL.

The V gene is TRBV12-3 or TRBV12-4, the J gene TRBJ1-2, with D tentatively TRBD1 (5 bases). This CDR3 contains 13 residues. Deletions cut 5 bases from V and 1 base from J, with 8 bases between. The chain's CDR3 is CASSQTVNYGYTF. In nucleotides, the CDR3 is TGTGCCAGCAGTCAGACAGTTAACTATGGCTACACCTTC.

This clone was counted once. This rearrangement joins TRBV12-3 or TRBV12-4 to TRBJ2-7; D is ambiguous. This CDR3 has 13 amino acids. The V end lost 5 bases, the J end lost 3 bases, and 11 bases lay between the germline ends. CDR3 nucleotide sequence: TGTGCCAGCAGTGAAGGCAGGCACTACGAGCAGTACGTC. It translates to CASSEGRHYEQYV.

The chain uses TRBV6-6 and TRBJ2-2; TRBD2 agrees at 11 bases. From germline, CDR1 is MNHNY and CDR2 SVGAGI (reference sequence). The junction had 7 bases not matched to a gene; V was cut back by 3 bases and J by 7 bases. The CDR3 length is 16 residues. DNA of the CDR3: TGTGCCAGCAGTTATAATAGCGGGAGGGGTAGCGGGGAGCTGTTTTTT. Its protein product is CASSYNSGRGSGELFF.

This clone was found a few times. This chain uses TRBV6-4 with TRBJ2-1; a weak D match, TRBD1 (6 bases). Looked up from germline, CDR1 is MRHNA and CDR2 is SNTAGT. Trimming pared 4 bases from V and 3 bases from J, leaving 13 bases between. The CDR3 extends over 15 amino acids. The CDR3 DNA sequence: TGTGCCAGCAGTGTATCGGGACAAGACTACAATGAGCAGTTCTTC. Translating it yields CASSVSGQDYNEQFF.

The J gene is TRBJ2-3, the V gene TRBV5-8; 11 nucleotides align to TRBD2. CDR3 length: 17 residues. Germline CDR1 and CDR2: SGHTS and YDEGEE. V was pared by 4 bases and J by 1 base, with 8 bases of the junction left unmatched. The CDR3 DNA is TGTGCCAGCAGCACCGGGACTAGCGGACATGGCACAGATACGCAGTATTTT. This gives the protein CASSTGTSGHGTDTQYF.

The V call is TRBV7-2, the J call TRBJ2-7; 8 nucleotides align to TRBD2. This CDR3 has 12 amino acids. Germline-derived CDR1 and CDR2 are SGHTA and FQGNSA. Losses at the gene ends were 2 bases for V and 12 bases for J; bases not matched to a gene: 6. CDR3 sequence (DNA): TGTGCCAGCAGCTTACTAGCGGGCCCAACGTACTTC. It translates to CASSLLAGPTYF.

This clone was recorded once. The chain couples TRBV24-1 to TRBJ2-1, with 7 bases aligning to TRBD1. The J segment lost 8 bases and the V segment lost 0 bases, leaving 3 bases of the junction unmatched. Germline V gene data show CDR1 as KGHDR and CDR2 as SFDVKD. The CDR3 is 14 residues long. As DNA, the CDR3 is TGTGCCACCAGTGATTTGAAGGGGGCTCATGAGCAGTTCTTC. It encodes CATSDLKGAHEQFF.